This T cell receptor (beta chain) was recorded in a study of blood T cell repertoires in COVID-19. Study information: Collection of acute and convalescent COVID-19 samples took place in the United States, Italy and Spain. Sources were T cells, B-cell-depleted T cells, or PBMCs; the material itself was cDNA or gDNA.

From germline, CDR1 is LGHDT and CDR2 YNNKEL (reference sequence). V lost 1 base to trimming and J lost 6 bases; unmatched junction nucleotides: 8. This CDR3 has 16 residues. Original processing methods: Reference gene primer amplification gave estimated nucleated cell counts. The protocol was immunoSEQ multiplex PCR, while the TCRdb copy is restricted to in-frame clones and leaves out a portion. That table supplies the V and J calls and clone size; D and trimming were determined from the DNA. The sample records about 220,000 clones, approximately 90% being singletons. The J gene is TRBJ1-4, the V gene TRBV3-1 (or the pseudogene TRBV3-2); 7 bases map to TRBD1. The specimen sequenced was peripheral blood. The source of this sequence is a man in his thirties or forties who had recovered from COVID-19. The CDR3 DNA is TGTGCCAGCAGCCAAGTAGGAGGGACAGTAGATGAAAAACTGTTTTTT. Protein: CASSQVGGTVDEKLFF.